Below are 32 T cell receptor beta chains sequenced from a single sample in a study of blood T cell repertoires in COVID-19. Sequenced by immunoSEQ multiplex PCR; TCRdb stores in-frame clones only, minus some. The table records some 150,000 clones, more than 70% of them present only once. Input material: peripheral blood. The receptors were sampled from a human donor in a cohort sampled during active COVID-19.

V is TRBV28 and J is TRBJ2-1; 10 bases map to TRBD2. From germline, CDR1 is MDHEN and CDR2 SYDVKM. V lost 6 bases and J lost 3; bases outside the gene matches: 5. The CDR3 runs to 15 residues. In DNA form, the CDR3 reads TGTGCCAGCAGGGTGGGACTAGCGAACTACAATGAGCAGTTCTTC. It is translated as CASRVGLANYNEQFF.

V is TRBV5-1 and J is TRBJ2-5; 7 bases align to TRBD1. Trimming at V came to 2 bases and at J to 5 bases, leaving 12 bases not matched to a gene. The length of the CDR3 is 16 residues. Germline CDR1 and CDR2: SGHRS and YFSETQ. CDR3: CASSLSFGQVVETQYF. CDR3 nucleotide sequence: TGCGCCAGCAGCTTATCTTTCGGACAGGTAGTGGAGACCCAGTACTTC.

This clone has just one count. J is TRBJ1-5 and V is TRBV11-2; D might be TRBD1 (6 bases). This CDR3 comprises 14 residues. Germline lookup yields CDR1 SGHAT and CDR2 FQNNGV. V shed 2 bases and J shed 6 bases, with 11 bases lying between them. CDR3 amino acids: CASSLIGGGQPQHF. In nucleotides, the CDR3 is TGTGCCAGCAGCTTAATAGGGGGGGGTCAGCCCCAGCATTTT.

V gene TRBV4-1 combines with J gene TRBJ1-2, with no clear D. The CDR3 has 14 residues. Trimming left V 1 base short and J 5 bases short, with 11 bases between. Germline V gene data show CDR1 as MGHRA and CDR2 as YSYEKL. CDR3 protein: CASSQGTGVYGYTF. Written as DNA, the CDR3 is TGCGCCAGCAGCCAAGGTACGGGTGTGTATGGCTACACCTTC.

CDR3 nucleotide sequence: TGTGCCAGCGGGCAGGGTAGTTGGTCTCAGCCCCAGCATTTT. Amino acid sequence: CASGQGSWSQPQHF. The chain recombines TRBV2 with TRBJ1-5, with D maybe TRBD1 (5 bases). CDR1 SNHLY and CDR2 FYNNEI come from the germline V gene. Trimming removed 8 bases at V and 6 bases at J, with 17 bases between. The CDR3 is 14 residues long. Supplemented by reference TRBV2 and TRBJ1-5, the full variable domain reads EPEVTQTPSHQVTQMGQEVILRCVPISNHLYFYWYRQILGQKVEFLVSFYNNEISEKSEIFDDQFSVERPDGSNFTLKIRSTKLEDSAMYFCASGQGSWSQPQHFGDGTRLSIL.

The genes are TRBV6-6 and TRBJ2-1; 9 bases align to TRBD2. The V gene end was trimmed by 4 bases and the J gene end by 8 bases; junction bases not matched to a gene: 6. CDR3 length: 14 residues. CDR1 is MNHNY, CDR2 SVGAGI, per germline (reference sequence). CDR3 in amino acids: CASSFLAGTDEQFF. CDR3 coding DNA: TGTGCCAGCAGTTTTCTAGCGGGGACCGATGAGCAGTTCTTC.

Note on this clone: At one boundary the junction diverges from the germline segment, which might be a read error. The genes are TRBV7-2 and TRBJ2-1, with D unclear. Germline V gives CDR1 SGHTA, CDR2 FQGNSA. The CDR3 totals 15 residues. The CDR3 region is CASSLVGLLRNGQFF. The CDR3 nucleotides read TGTGCCAGCAGCTTAGTTGGGCTTCTGCGCAATGGGCAGTTCTTC.

The J gene is TRBJ1-2, the V gene TRBV4-3; tentative D call: TRBD1 (5 bases). Germline CDR1 reads LGHNA; CDR2 reads YSLEER. There are 15 residues in the CDR3. Trimming pared 0 bases from V and 7 bases from J, leaving 15 bases between. Written as DNA, the CDR3 is TGCGCCAGCAGCCAAGATACAGGTCGTCTGAGTGGCTACACCTTC. It specifies CASSQDTGRLSGYTF.

In nucleotides, the CDR3 is TGTGCCAGCAGCTTAGACAGGGGGCCAGCAGATACGCAGTATTTT. It encodes CASSLDRGPADTQYF. V gene TRBV7-3 combines with J gene TRBJ2-3; TRBD1 matches at 10 bases. Germline V gene lookup returns CDR1 SGHTA and CDR2 FQGTGA. V gave up 2 bases and J gave up 4 bases; unmatched junction bases: 3. The CDR3 covers 15 residues.

The chain has TRBV7-2 and TRBJ2-5; D possibly corresponds to TRBD1 (5 bases). The V and J ends lost 3 bases and 4 bases respectively, with 12 bases between them. The CDR3 totals 14 residues. Per the germline V gene, CDR1 is SGHTA and CDR2 is FQGNSA. This CDR3 is CASSLRVRGETQYF. In nucleotides, the CDR3 is TGTGCCAGCAGCTTGCGTGTAAGGGGAGAGACCCAGTACTTC.

This CDR3 reads CASSLRDSGANVLTF. The CDR3 bases are TGTGCCAGCAGTCTCCGGGACTCTGGGGCCAACGTCCTGACTTTC. V usage is TRBV2 and J usage is TRBJ2-6; D is possibly TRBD2 (5 bases). This CDR3 has 15 residues. The V end lost 5 bases, the J end lost 0 bases, and 8 bases lay between the germline ends. In germline, CDR1 is SNHLY, CDR2 FYNNEI.

The chain carries TRBV7-2 and TRBJ2-3, with 10 bases that match TRBD2. J was trimmed by 1 base and V by 2 bases; bases with no gene match: 6. Germline values: CDR1 SGHTA, CDR2 FQGNSA. CDR3 length: 17 amino acids. The CDR3: CASSLRPTSGRTDTQYF. The CDR3 coding sequence is TGTGCCAGCAGCTTACGTCCGACTAGCGGGCGCACAGATACGCAGTATTTT. The entire variable domain, with the rest obtained from reference TRBV7-2 and TRBJ2-3, is as follows: GAGVSQSPSNKVTEKGKDVELRCDPISGHTALYWYRQSLGQGLEFLIYFQGNSAPDKSGLPSDRFSAERTGGSVSTLTIQRTQQEDSAVYLCASSLRPTSGRTDTQYFGPGTRLTVL.

DNA for the CDR3: TGTGCCAGCAGCTCCTCGTCCCTGGAGCAAGAGACCCAGTACTTC. Its translation: CASSSSSLEQETQYF. The chain combines TRBV7-2 with TRBJ2-5, with D unclear. Germline-derived CDR1 and CDR2 are SGHTA and FQGNSA. Trimming removed 4 bases from V and 2 bases from J, with 14 bases in between. The CDR3 sequence is 15 residues long.

The V and J genes are TRBV19 and TRBJ2-3; no clear D. Germline assignment: CDR1 LNHDA and CDR2 SQIVND (reference sequence). With 11 bases removed from V and 0 bases from J, the gap between germline ends came to 12 bases. The CDR3 loop spans 13 amino acids. The CDR3 region has the DNA TGTGCCGTAAGGAGTTCTAGCACAGATACGCAGTATTTT. It translates to CAVRSSSTDTQYF.

The chain uses TRBV10-3 and TRBJ2-3; 8 bases align to TRBD1. This CDR3 has 15 amino acids. The germline V gene has CDR1 ENHRY and CDR2 SYGVKD. V lost 5 bases, J lost 0 bases, and 4 bases stayed unmatched. This CDR3 is CAISTGQESTDTQYF. As DNA, the CDR3 is TGTGCCATCAGTACGGGACAGGAGAGCACAGATACGCAGTATTTT.

The rearrangement uses TRBV9 and TRBJ2-1; 10 nucleotides agree with TRBD2. The CDR3 extends over 17 amino acids. The germline CDR1 and CDR2 sequences are SGDLS and YYNGEE. The trim removed 5 bases at V and 8 bases at J, leaving 16 bases unmatched. The CDR3 DNA reads as TGTGCCAGCAGTAAATCCTTCGAGCGGGGGGGCGGCGATGAGCAGTTCTTC. Translating it yields CASSKSFERGGGDEQFF.

This clone has a single count. The genes are TRBV4-2 and TRBJ2-1; 7 positions match TRBD2. Per the germline V gene, CDR1 is LGHNA and CDR2 is YNFKEQ. The CDR3 sequence is 14 residues long. The J segment lost 6 bases and the V segment lost 4 bases, leaving 6 bases of the junction unmatched. The CDR3 reads CASSPRASGNEQFF. The CDR3 DNA reads as TGTGCCAGCAGCCCACGGGCTAGCGGCAATGAGCAGTTCTTC.

The J gene is TRBJ1-1, the V gene TRBV5-1, with 8 positions matching TRBD1. Germline V lookup: CDR1 SGHRS, CDR2 YFSETQ. The CDR3 loop spans 15 amino acids. Trimming at V came to 1 base and at J to 2 bases, leaving 4 bases not matched to a gene. In DNA form, the CDR3 reads TGCGCCAGCAGCTTGTCAGGGGGCGGTAACACTGAAGCTTTCTTT. Translation gives CASSLSGGGNTEAFF. The variable domain in full, with the rest retrieved from reference TRBV5-1 and TRBJ1-1, is KAGVTQTPRYLIKTRGQQVTLSCSPISGHRSVSWYQQTPGQGLQFLFEYFSETQRNKGNFPGRFSGRQFSNSRSEMNVSTLELGDSALYLCASSLSGGGNTEAFFGQGTRLTVV.

The V gene is TRBV27, the J gene TRBJ2-3; no firm D call. V dropped 6 bases and J dropped 3 bases, with 16 bases sitting between them. Germline CDR1 and CDR2: MNHEY and SMNVEV (reference sequence). This CDR3 has 15 amino acids. The CDR3 DNA sequence: TGTGCCAGCAGGGCGCGGAATCAAGAGACAGATACGCAGTATTTT. Its protein is CASRARNQETDTQYF.

The J gene is TRBJ2-7, the V gene TRBV11-2; possible D gene TRBD1, 5 bases. Between the trimmed V and J ends, which lost 5 bases and 1 base, there was a span of 9 bases. Germline-derived CDR1 and CDR2 are SGHAT and FQNNGV. The CDR3 loop spans 13 amino acids. The CDR3 DNA reads as TGTGCCAGCAGCACCCGACAGTCCTACGAGCAGTACTTC. Protein product: CASSTRQSYEQYF.

CDR3 DNA: TGTGCCAGTAGTATAGAGTCCGGGTTTCTCGAAAAACTGTTTTTT. Protein sequence: CASSIESGFLEKLFF. The rearrangement links TRBV19 to TRBJ1-4; D not certain. Germline values: CDR1 LNHDA, CDR2 SQIVND (reference sequence). The CDR3 covers 15 residues. The V end lost 0 bases, the J end lost 8 bases, and 13 bases lay between the germline ends.

Remarks on this clone: At one end, the junction sequence differs from germline, possibly due to a read error. The rearrangement uses TRBV7-7 and TRBJ2-5; 7 bases are shared with TRBD2. CDR3 length: 15 amino acids. Germline CDR1 and CDR2: SSHAT and FNYEAQ (reference sequence). The CDR3 DNA reads TGTGCTAGCAGCCCCCGGGGGGACCCCCAAGAGACCCAGTACTTC. Its protein is CASSPRGDPQETQYF. Full variable domain (rest looked up from reference TRBV7-7 and TRBJ2-5): GAGVSQSPRYKVTKRGQDVTLRCDPISSHATLYWYQQALGQGPEFLTYFNYEAQPDKSGLPSDRFSAERPEGSISTLTIQRTEQRDSAMYRCASSPRGDPQETQYFGPGTRLLVL.

This chain links TRBV5-1 with TRBJ1-5, with D tentatively TRBD1 (5 bases). Germline V CDR1 and CDR2: SGHRS, YFSETQ. The ends were cut back, 0 bases at V and 5 bases at J, with 15 bases in the middle. This CDR3 is 16 amino acids long. CDR3 sequence: CASSLVRRVFDQPQHF. The CDR3 nucleotides read TGCGCCAGCAGCTTGGTGCGCAGGGTGTTCGATCAGCCCCAGCATTTT.

The genes are TRBV29-1 and TRBJ2-7; no clear D gene. The CDR3 has 14 residues. Germline V gives CDR1 SQVTM, CDR2 ANQGSEA. V lost 4 bases and J lost 1, with 14 bases in between. CDR3 in amino acids: CSVVGDTKSYEQYF. The CDR3 DNA reads TGCAGCGTTGTTGGTGACACAAAATCCTACGAGCAGTACTTC.

V and J are TRBV7-6 and TRBJ2-1, with 11 nucleotides matching TRBD2. The CDR3 sequence is 16 residues long. J gave up 8 bases and V 1 base, and 7 bases lay outside the gene matches. The germline V gene has CDR1 SGHVS and CDR2 FNYEAQ. The CDR3 coding sequence is TGTGCCAGCAGCTTAGGCGTAGCGGGAGGGTTGGATGAGCAGTTCTTC. Amino acid sequence: CASSLGVAGGLDEQFF.

V and J are TRBV9 and TRBJ1-1; 9 bases agree with TRBD1. The V gene end was trimmed by 0 bases and the J gene end by 3 bases; junction bases not matched to a gene: 3. Germline CDR1 and CDR2: SGDLS and YYNGEE. The CDR3 contains 15 residues. CDR3 sequence (DNA): TGTGCCAGCAGCGTAGGGGACAGGGAGGACACTGAAGCTTTCTTT. Its protein is CASSVGDREDTEAFF. Together with reference TRBV9 and TRBJ1-1, the CDR3 gives the full variable domain: DSGVTQTPKHLITATGQRVTLRCSPRSGDLSVYWYQQSLDQGLQFLIQYYNGEERAKGNILERFSAQQFPDLHSELNLSSLELGDSALYFCASSVGDREDTEAFFGQGTRLTVV.

The rearrangement links TRBV2 to TRBJ1-2; D ambiguous. CDR3 size: 13 residues. V dropped 6 bases and J dropped 8 bases, with 16 bases sitting between them. Germline values: CDR1 SNHLY, CDR2 FYNNEI. The CDR3 nucleotides are TGTGCCAGCAGCATAAACCCCGACGGGGGCTACACCTTC. Protein product: CASSINPDGGYTF.

This chain uses TRBV4-1 with TRBJ1-2, with 8 bases matching TRBD1. The trim removed 0 bases at V and 2 bases at J, leaving 2 bases unmatched. CDR1 is MGHRA, CDR2 YSYEKL, per germline. The CDR3 covers 15 residues. CDR3 in amino acids: CASSQDDRGNYGYTF. The CDR3 nucleotides read TGCGCCAGCAGCCAAGACGACAGGGGAAACTATGGCTACACCTTC.

This clone was recorded once. The chain carries TRBV3-1 (or the pseudogene TRBV3-2) and TRBJ2-5; D is possibly TRBD2 (6 bases). V was trimmed by 1 base and J by 1 base, leaving 10 bases between them. CDR1 and CDR2 from the germline V gene are LGHDT and YNNKEL (reference sequence). The CDR3 contains 15 residues. The CDR3: CASSQGRGSQETQYF. The DNA for the CDR3 is TGTGCCAGCAGCCAAGGGCGGGGATCCCAAGAGACCCAGTACTTC.

The chain carries TRBV9 and TRBJ2-5; TRBD2 aligns across 10 bases. The CDR3 is 14 amino acids. In germline, CDR1 is SGDLS, CDR2 YYNGEE. The junction had 2 bases not matched to a gene; V was cut back by 1 base and J by 5 bases. In DNA form, the CDR3 reads TGTGCCAGCAGCGTAACTAGCGGGACGGAGACCCAGTACTTC. It codes for CASSVTSGTETQYF.

Only one count was recorded for this clone. The genes are TRBV6-6 and TRBJ2-7; TRBD1 is a possible D gene (6 bases). This CDR3 is 12 amino acids long. Germline V gene lookup returns CDR1 MNHNY and CDR2 SVGAGI (reference sequence). Trimming shortened V by 5 bases and J by 4 bases, and 9 bases separated the two germline ends. The CDR3 DNA reads TGTGCCAGCAGTCTCAGGGGATACGAGCAGTACTTC. Amino acids: CASSLRGYEQYF.

This clone was seen a few times. This sequence joins TRBV7-2 and TRBJ1-5; no definite D call. Deletions cut 0 bases from V and 7 bases from J, with 7 bases between. CDR1 is SGHTA, CDR2 FQGNSA, per germline. The CDR3 is 13 residues long. This CDR3 reads CASSLAIQQPQHF. The CDR3 DNA sequence: TGTGCCAGCAGCTTAGCGATTCAGCAGCCCCAGCATTTT.